Shown below are 21 T cell receptor beta chains from a single sample sequenced in a study of cytomegalovirus exposure and HLA in healthy donors. Amplification used 60 Vbeta primers and 13 Jbeta primers. Repertoires were generated with immunoSEQ multiplex PCR, while TCRdb's copy carries only in-frame clones and drops some. The sample yields about 70,000 clones, more than 80% seen once. Material for sequencing was PBMCs. These receptors originate from a woman aged 25-40 years in good health and CMV-seronegative.

This chain joins TRBV5-1 and TRBJ2-3, with 8 bases identical to TRBD2. The CDR3 totals 18 residues. Trimming at V came to 0 bases and at J to 3 bases, leaving 12 bases not matched to a gene. Germline loops: CDR1 SGHRS, CDR2 YFSETQ. CDR3 sequence: CASSLVLAGPGGTDTQYF. The CDR3 nucleotides read TGCGCCAGCAGCTTGGTGCTAGCGGGCCCAGGTGGGACAGATACGCAGTATTTT.

The chain employs TRBV7-9 and TRBJ1-1, with D possibly TRBD1 on 5 matching bases. The V end lost 1 base, the J end lost 11 bases, and 11 bases lay between the germline ends. CDR1 is SEHNR and CDR2 is FQNEAQ in the germline V gene (reference sequence). CDR3 size: 12 residues. The CDR3, as DNA: TGTGCCAGCAGCTTAGAGCAGGGTCGGGCTTTCTTT. This translates into CASSLEQGRAFF.

The rearrangement uses TRBV19 and TRBJ2-6, with D hard to call. Germline lookup yields CDR1 LNHDA and CDR2 SQIVND (reference sequence). V was cut by 3 bases and J by 0 bases, with 15 bases left in between. The CDR3 is 18 amino acids. The CDR3 coding sequence is TGTGCCAGTAGTATCGGTCCTCTTATTAACTCTGGGGCCAACGTCCTGACTTTC. Translated, it gives CASSIGPLINSGANVLTF.

This clone was seen just once. This chain links TRBV9 with TRBJ2-7; D gene uncertain. Looked up from germline, CDR1 is SGDLS and CDR2 is YYNGEE. Trimming took off 3 bases at V and 0 bases at J, with 10 bases between the two ends. CDR3 length: 14 residues. In DNA form, the CDR3 reads TGTGCCAGCAGCGCTTCTACCGTCTCCTACGAGCAGTACTTC. It specifies CASSASTVSYEQYF.

In this sample, this clone is medium-sized. The chain combines TRBV28 with TRBJ1-4; D gene uncertain. Trimming left V 6 bases short and J 5 bases short, with 7 bases between. Germline V lookup: CDR1 MDHEN, CDR2 SYDVKM. This CDR3 has 12 residues. The chain's CDR3 is CASRELNEKLFF. The CDR3 DNA follows: TGTGCCAGCAGGGAACTAAATGAAAAACTGTTTTTT. The variable domain in full, completed from reference TRBV28 and TRBJ1-4, reads DVKVTQSSRYLVKRTGEKVFLECVQDMDHENMFWYRQDPGLGLRLIYFSYDVKMKEKGDIPEGYSVSREKKERFSLILESASTNQTSMYLCASRELNEKLFFGSGTQLSVL.

This clone was seen just once. J is TRBJ2-7 and V is TRBV18; TRBD2 matches at 8 bases. Germline trimming cut 2 bases from V and 0 bases from J; bases unmatched to any gene: 3. CDR1 and CDR2 from the germline V gene are KGHSH and LQKENI. This CDR3 comprises 15 residues. CDR3 residues: CASSPGRGGSYEQYF. CDR3 bases: TGTGCCAGCTCACCAGGTCGGGGGGGCTCCTACGAGCAGTACTTC.

With respect to this clone: Other nucleotide sequences in the sample specify the same CDR3. The chain combines TRBV4-2 with TRBJ2-1, with a tentative D call TRBD1 (5 bases). Trimming cost V 4 bases and J 6 bases, with 13 bases left between them. The CDR3 contains 14 residues. Germline assignment: CDR1 LGHNA and CDR2 YNFKEQ. The chain's CDR3 is CASSPMGHGNEQFF. DNA for the CDR3: TGTGCCAGCAGCCCGATGGGGCACGGCAATGAGCAGTTCTTC.

The chain employs TRBV28 and TRBJ1-2, with 8 bases aligning to TRBD1. This CDR3 spans 15 amino acids. V lost 5 bases and J lost 4; bases outside the gene matches: 9. From germline, CDR1 is MDHEN and CDR2 SYDVKM. In nucleotides, the CDR3 is TGTGCCAGCAGTCCCGCAGGGGGCGTTGGCTATGGCTACACCTTC. This codes for CASSPAGGVGYGYTF.

The chain uses TRBV6-5 and TRBJ2-7, with 7 nucleotides matching TRBD1. J gave up 5 bases and V 2 bases, and 6 bases lay outside the gene matches. There are 14 residues in the CDR3. Per the germline V gene, CDR1 is MNHEY and CDR2 is SVGAGI. CDR3 sequence: CASSYTDRRHEQYF. The CDR3 bases are TGTGCCAGCAGTTACACGGACAGGCGCCACGAGCAGTACTTC.

This clone was counted between two and nine times. V is TRBV4-3 and J is TRBJ2-7; 7 nucleotides agree with TRBD1. V shed 0 bases and J 3 bases; nucleotides not matched to a gene: 8. The CDR3 loop spans 16 amino acids. Per germline, CDR1 LGHNA and CDR2 YSLEER. The CDR3 protein is CASSQEMRTGDYEQYF. The CDR3 bases are TGCGCCAGCAGCCAAGAAATGCGTACAGGGGACTACGAGCAGTACTTC.

The chain has TRBV14 and TRBJ2-3; TRBD2 matches 7 bases. The germline CDR1 and CDR2 sequences are SGHDN and FVKESK. J was trimmed by 1 base and V by 0 bases; bases with no gene match: 7. The CDR3 is made up of 17 amino acids. CDR3 sequence (DNA): TGTGCCAGCAGCCAAGATCTAGGGCTAGCGGGCACAGATACGCAGTATTTT. Protein product: CASSQDLGLAGTDTQYF.

This sequence joins TRBV28 and TRBJ1-5; 9 bases map to TRBD1. In germline, CDR1 is MDHEN, CDR2 SYDVKM. Trimming took 5 bases from V and 7 from J; bases not matched to a gene: 15. CDR3 size: 17 residues. The CDR3 here is CASSLSPLGQGRQPQHF. The CDR3 DNA is TGTGCCAGCAGTCTCAGCCCCTTAGGACAGGGGAGGCAGCCCCAGCATTTT.

The chain carries TRBV9 and TRBJ1-2; 9 nucleotides agree with TRBD1. Germline V CDR1 and CDR2: SGDLS, YYNGEE. Trimming cost V 0 bases and J 6 bases; bases outside gene matches: 0. The CDR3 runs to 13 residues. The CDR3 bases are TGTGCCAGCAGCGTAGGGACAGGGGATGGCTACACCTTC. This sequence encodes CASSVGTGDGYTF.

The rearrangement uses TRBV9 and TRBJ1-2; D gene uncertain. Trimming removed 4 bases from V and 8 bases from J, with 18 bases in between. This CDR3 spans 14 amino acids. Germline V gene data show CDR1 as SGDLS and CDR2 as YYNGEE. CDR3 coding DNA: TGTGCCAGCAGCCCTAGCGGCCCAGGCTTGGGCTACACCTTC. It yields the protein CASSPSGPGLGYTF.

The chain couples TRBV28 to TRBJ2-7; D gene unclear. V lost 6 bases and J lost 3, with 12 bases in between. The CDR3 has 13 amino acids. Germline CDR1 is MDHEN and CDR2 is SYDVKM. In DNA form, the CDR3 reads TGTGCCAGCAGCCGAACAGCATTCTACGAGCAGTACTTC. It is translated as CASSRTAFYEQYF.

The chain recombines TRBV21-1 with TRBJ1-1; the table's D call of TRBD1 was not tested on the DNA. TRBV21-1 is assigned pseudogene status. CDR3 length: 16 residues. The DNA for the CDR3 is TGTGCCAGCAGCAGACCGGACGGGGACATGAACACTGAAGCTTTCTTT. Encoded protein: CASSRPDGDMNTEAFF.

V is TRBV19 and J is TRBJ2-7, with TRBD2 identical over 9 bases. Germline CDR1 is LNHDA and CDR2 is SQIVND (reference sequence). The ends lost 3 bases at V and 4 bases at J; junction bases unmatched: 4. The CDR3 covers 14 residues. This CDR3 reads CASSMGLAHYEQYF. In nucleotides, the CDR3 is TGTGCCAGTAGTATGGGACTAGCCCATTACGAGCAGTACTTC.

The chain uses TRBV19 and TRBJ1-4; D not certain. Germline V CDR1 and CDR2: LNHDA, SQIVND (reference sequence). This CDR3 is 14 amino acids long. The germline V and J ends were trimmed by 7 bases and 8 bases, with 17 bases remaining between them. CDR3 coding DNA: TGTGCCAGTACCCCCCGCGGGGTTGAAGAAAAACTGTTTTTT. Its protein product is CASTPRGVEEKLFF.

The sample holds a few counts of this clone. The V call is TRBV7-9, the J call TRBJ2-7, with D perhaps TRBD1 (6 bases). The CDR3 consists of 15 residues. Germline-derived CDR1 and CDR2 are SEHNR and FQNEAQ (reference sequence). The germline V and J ends were trimmed by 1 base and 1 base, with 11 bases remaining between them. CDR3 residues: CASSLDAGVSYEQYF. In DNA form, the CDR3 reads TGTGCCAGCAGCTTAGATGCAGGGGTTTCCTACGAGCAGTACTTC.

V is TRBV28 and J is TRBJ2-7, with TRBD1 identical over 7 bases. The germline CDR1 and CDR2 sequences are MDHEN and SYDVKM. Trimming cost V 10 bases and J 5 bases; bases outside gene matches: 8. The CDR3 is made up of 12 amino acids. The CDR3 nucleotides are TGTGCCAATTCCAGGGGGAACCACGAGCAGTACTTC. This sequence encodes CANSRGNHEQYF.

The chain employs TRBV19 and TRBJ1-6; D not certain. Germline assignment: CDR1 LNHDA and CDR2 SQIVND (reference sequence). Trimming removed 7 bases at V and 7 bases at J, with 17 bases between. The CDR3 has 15 amino acids. The chain's CDR3 is CASTSEARLNSPLHF. DNA of the CDR3: TGTGCCAGTACATCCGAGGCGCGGCTGAATTCACCCCTCCACTTT.